The entry below gives a single T cell receptor (beta chain) sequence along with its context. The PCR contained 60 Vbeta and 13 Jbeta primers. TCRdb's copy holds only in-frame clones and misses some; the assay was immunoSEQ multiplex PCR. The profile shows around 280,000 clones, 85% to 90% of them singletons. The sample belongs to a study of cytomegalovirus exposure and HLA in healthy donors. V dropped 5 bases and J dropped 6; count of bases not matched to a gene: 10. There are 16 residues in the CDR3. CDR1 and CDR2 from the germline V gene are SGHVS and FNYEAQ. What was sequenced was PBMCs. This sequence originates from a young woman in good health and CMV-seronegative. This chain joins TRBV7-6 and TRBJ2-7, with TRBD2 matching 13 bases. The CDR3 region is CASSLWTSGGLGEQYF. CDR3 sequence (DNA): TGTGCCAGCAGCCTGTGGACTAGCGGGGGACTAGGCGAGCAGTACTTC.